These 18 T cell receptor beta chains share one sample of origin, sequenced in a study of OX40 agonist ivuxolimab in advanced cancers. Profiling relied on immunoSEQ multiplex PCR, and the TCRdb table lists in-frame clones only, not all of them. The data hold some 65,000 clones, with roughly 87% observed a single time. Here the sequenced sample was CD4+ or CD8+ T cells sorted from blood, taken in a trial of the OX40 agonist ivuxolimab. Receptors originate from an adult with an advanced solid tumor such as melanoma, head and neck, liver or kidney cancer.

This clone was seen a single time. CDR3 residues: CASSQNPKGDRGRQFF. DNA of the CDR3: TGCGCCAGCAGCCAAAATCCGAAGGGGGACAGGGGGAGACAGTTCTTC. The chain links TRBV4-3 to TRBJ2-1, with 11 bases fitting TRBD1. Losses at the gene ends were 2 bases for V and 13 bases for J; bases not matched to a gene: 13. The CDR3 is 16 amino acids. Germline V gives CDR1 LGHNA, CDR2 YSLEER.

This clone was observed once. The chain joins TRBV2 to TRBJ1-6; possibly TRBD1 for D (5 bases). This CDR3 region has 16 residues. The germline CDR1 and CDR2 sequences are SNHLY and FYNNEI. V lost 2 bases to trimming and J lost 0 bases, with 8 bases between them. CDR3 residues: CASSEQGFSYNSPLHF. The DNA for the CDR3 is TGTGCCAGCAGTGAACAGGGATTCTCCTATAATTCACCCCTCCACTTT.

V usage is TRBV5-4 and J usage is TRBJ1-6; 9 bases fit TRBD1. CDR3 length: 15 residues. The germline gives CDR1 SGHNT, CDR2 YYREEE (reference sequence). V lost 3 bases, J lost 6 bases, and 4 bases stayed unmatched. CDR3 sequence (DNA): TGTGCCAGCAGCTACGACAGGGGGAGTAATTCACCCCTCCACTTT. Translating it yields CASSYDRGSNSPLHF.

J is TRBJ1-6 and V is TRBV5-4; D gene uncertain. The CDR3 is 15 residues long. V lost 0 bases and J 6 bases, leaving 10 bases between the germline ends. The germline V gene has CDR1 SGHNT and CDR2 YYREEE (reference sequence). The chain's CDR3 is CASSLVGFTNSPLHF. The CDR3 nucleotides read TGTGCCAGCAGCTTGGTGGGGTTTACTAATTCACCCCTCCACTTT.

The chain combines TRBV7-2 with TRBJ2-2; 9 nucleotides agree with TRBD2. Trimming at V came to 1 base and at J to 6 bases, leaving 3 bases not matched to a gene. This CDR3 comprises 15 residues. Germline CDR1 is SGHTA and CDR2 is FQGNSA. DNA of the CDR3: TGTGCCAGCAGCTTAGTCGCGGGGGGGCCCGGGGAGCTGTTTTTT. Protein: CASSLVAGGPGELFF.

The CDR3 loop is CASSGGGAGEKLFF. The CDR3 nucleotides read TGTGCCAGCAGCGGAGGAGGGGCAGGTGAAAAACTGTTTTTT. This chain uses TRBV7-9 with TRBJ1-4, with D maybe TRBD1 (5 bases). CDR3 length: 14 residues. In germline, CDR1 is SEHNR, CDR2 FQNEAQ (reference sequence). V was cut by 5 bases and J by 7 bases, with 14 bases left in between.

This clone was picked up one time. The chain recombines TRBV15 with TRBJ2-3, with 9 bases lining up with TRBD1. CDR1 LNHNV and CDR2 YYDKDF come from the germline V gene (reference sequence). The CDR3 covers 17 residues. Trimming took 4 bases from V and 3 from J; bases not matched to a gene: 11. The CDR3 bases are TGTGCCACCAGCAACAACCCCCGGGACAGGGTTACAGATACGCAGTATTTT. This encodes CATSNNPRDRVTDTQYF.

The chain carries TRBV4-3 and TRBJ1-2; D remains unclear. From germline, CDR1 is LGHNA and CDR2 YSLEER. The ends were cut back, 0 bases at V and 4 bases at J, with 12 bases in the middle. The CDR3 length is 15 residues. CDR3 amino acids: CASSQDKEGGYGYTF. The DNA for the CDR3 is TGCGCCAGCAGCCAAGATAAGGAGGGTGGCTATGGCTACACCTTC.

The rearrangement uses TRBV11-2 and TRBJ2-3; the match to TRBD1 covers 7 bases. Looked up from germline, CDR1 is SGHAT and CDR2 is FQNNGV. CDR3 length: 13 residues. The trim removed 4 bases at V and 4 bases at J, leaving 2 bases unmatched. CDR3 nucleotides: TGTGCCAGCAGCTCGACAGGGCCAGATACGCAGTATTTT. It is translated as CASSSTGPDTQYF.

This chain joins TRBV25-1 and TRBJ1-6, with D possibly matching TRBD1 (5 bases). V lost 10 bases, J lost 7 bases, and 17 bases lay in between. Germline CDR1 reads MGHDK; CDR2 reads SYGVNS. The CDR3 loop spans 14 amino acids. CDR3: CATRGGGPNSPLHF. In DNA, the CDR3 is TGTGCCACTCGGGGGGGAGGGCCCAATTCACCCCTCCACTTT. Complete variable domain (other parts from reference TRBV25-1 and TRBJ1-6): EADIYQTPRYLVIGTGKKITLECSQTMGHDKMYWYQQDPGMELHLIHYSYGVNSTEKGDLSSESTVSRIRTEHFPLTLESARPSHTSQYLCATRGGGPNSPLHFGNGTRLTVT.

CDR3 protein: CASSLNYRQETQYF. CDR3 nucleotides: TGTGCCAGCAGCTTAAACTACCGCCAAGAGACCCAGTACTTC. V is TRBV7-2 and J is TRBJ2-5; no definite D call. This CDR3 comprises 14 residues. The germline V and J ends were trimmed by 2 bases and 1 base, with 8 bases remaining between them. CDR1 is SGHTA and CDR2 is FQGNSA in the germline V gene.

The V call is TRBV6-1, the J call TRBJ2-7; D is perhaps TRBD2 (6 bases). Germline V gene data show CDR1 as MNHNS and CDR2 as SASEGT. Trimming left V 5 bases short and J 2 bases short, with 13 bases between. CDR3 length equals 14 residues. The CDR3 protein is CASSRGSGPYEQYF. The CDR3 DNA sequence: TGTGCCAGCAGTCGGGGGTCGGGGCCCTACGAGCAGTACTTC.

V is TRBV7-2 and J is TRBJ1-1; D ambiguous. In germline, CDR1 is SGHTA, CDR2 FQGNSA. Trimming took off 5 bases at V and 2 bases at J, with 18 bases between the two ends. The CDR3 consists of 16 residues. The CDR3 sequence is CASSPKGRIINTEAFF. The DNA of the CDR3 is TGTGCCAGCAGCCCTAAAGGACGGATTATAAACACTGAAGCTTTCTTT. Full variable domain (outside the CDR3, taken from reference TRBV7-2 and TRBJ1-1): GAGVSQSPSNKVTEKGKDVELRCDPISGHTALYWYRQSLGQGLEFLIYFQGNSAPDKSGLPSDRFSAERTGGSVSTLTIQRTQQEDSAVYLCASSPKGRIINTEAFFGQGTRLTVV.

The chain carries TRBV12-1 and TRBJ2-4; no DNA check was done on the table's D call, TRBD2. TRBV12-1 counts as a pseudogene. The CDR3 consists of 19 residues. CDR3 protein: CASSPRLAGGALAKNIQYF. The CDR3 nucleotides are TGTGCCAGCAGCCCGAGACTAGCGGGGGGAGCGTTAGCCAAAAACATTCAGTACTTC.

The CDR3 here is CASRLTGVNTEAFF. The CDR3 region has the DNA TGTGCCAGCAGATTGACAGGGGTGAACACTGAAGCTTTCTTT. V usage is TRBV6-5 and J usage is TRBJ1-1; 8 nucleotides align to TRBD1. The CDR3 totals 14 residues. Germline V lookup: CDR1 MNHEY, CDR2 SVGAGI. J gave up 0 bases and V 6 bases, and 3 bases lay outside the gene matches.

CDR3 amino acids: CSVTGDRGGELFF. The DNA of the CDR3 is TGCAGCGTTACGGGGGATCGCGGCGGGGAGCTGTTTTTT. The chain has TRBV29-1 and TRBJ2-2; the D gene is possibly TRBD2 (6 bases). The length of the CDR3 is 13 residues. Germline loops: CDR1 SQVTM, CDR2 ANQGSEA. Trimming removed 5 bases from V and 7 bases from J, with 14 bases in between.

The CDR3 DNA follows: TGTGCCAGCAGCCAAGAGGGAGACTATGGCTACACCTTC. Translated: CASSQEGDYGYTF. The chain joins TRBV5-4 to TRBJ1-2; unclear D gene. The CDR3 spans 13 residues. Trimming took 4 bases from V and 3 from J, leaving 10 bases between them. CDR1 SGHNT and CDR2 YYREEE come from the germline V gene (reference sequence). The whole variable domain, remainder taken from reference TRBV5-4 and TRBJ1-2, is ETGVTQSPTHLIKTRGQQVTLRCSSQSGHNTVSWYQQALGQGPQFIFQYYREEENGRGNFPPRFSGLQFPNYSSELNVNALELDDSALYLCASSQEGDYGYTFGSGTRLTVV.

To note about this clone: The identical CDR3 is also encoded by other nucleotide sequences in the sample. The rearrangement uses TRBV6-6 and TRBJ2-2; D is unclear. The length of the CDR3 is 14 residues. The germline V and J ends were trimmed by 0 bases and 1 base, with 3 bases remaining between them. Germline CDR1 and CDR2: MNHNY and SVGAGI (reference sequence). The CDR3: CASSYSQNTGELFF. The CDR3 nucleotides read TGTGCCAGCAGTTACTCGCAGAACACCGGGGAGCTGTTTTTT.